This entry is about one T cell receptor beta chain. Antigen specificity is unknown. This sample was taken from a study of T cells after yellow fever vaccination. Study-wide findings and caveats: Reappearance after the booster was observed for most primary-vaccination clones (roughly 97% CD4, roughly 90% CD8). Contaminating bulk clonotypes could be abundant in FACS-sorted repertoires.

TCRdb analysed the 5' RACE reads with MiXCR anew, one entry per CDR3 protein. The data contain hundreds of thousands of distinct CDR3 sequences, approximately 19% of them seen just once; the ten biggest clones take up 15% to 20%. The clonotype was recovered from a man younger than 30 who received the YFV17D yellow fever vaccine. The specimen was PBMCs, collected before the yellow fever booster vaccination.

CDR3 nucleotide sequence: TGTGCCAGCAGCGTAGGAGGAACGAACACTGAAGCTTTCTTT. Translated: CASSVGGTNTEAFF. The chain recombines TRBV9 with TRBJ1-1; D remains unclear. The CDR3 has 14 residues. Germline V gives CDR1 SGDLS, CDR2 YYNGEE. Deletions cut 0 bases from V and 1 base from J, with 7 bases between. The complete variable domain, with remaining parts taken from reference TRBV9 and TRBJ1-1, reads DSGVTQTPKHLITATGQRVTLRCSPRSGDLSVYWYQQSLDQGLQFLIQYYNGEERAKGNILERFSAQQFPDLHSELNLSSLELGDSALYFCASSVGGTNTEAFFGQGTRLTVV.